The 14 T cell receptor beta chains below were found in one sample sequenced in a study of CD8+ T cells in alopecia areata. The authors extracted RNA and reverse transcribed it into cDNA as the sequencing template. Sequenced by immunoSEQ multiplex PCR; TCRdb stores in-frame clones only, minus some. The sample carries 200,000 or so clones, around three fifths recorded once. The material was CD4+ T cells sorted from blood, obtained at week 0. All receptors derive from a human donor with alopecia areata.

J is TRBJ1-5 and V is TRBV2; D remains unclear. The germline V and J ends were trimmed by 6 bases and 3 bases, with 15 bases remaining between them. The CDR3 length is 15 residues. CDR1 and CDR2 (germline): SNHLY, FYNNEI. In DNA form, the CDR3 reads TGTGCCAGCAGGGGCTTAACACAGCCCAATCAGCCCCAGCATTTT. Translated, it gives CASRGLTQPNQPQHF.

This clone appeared a few times. The rearrangement links TRBV5-1 to TRBJ2-6; D perhaps matches TRBD1 (7 bases). The CDR3 runs 18 residues. CDR1 SGHRS and CDR2 YFSETQ come from the germline V gene. Trimming took off 4 bases at V and 0 bases at J, with 17 bases between the two ends. CDR3 DNA: TGCGCCAGCAGCGGAAGGACAGGACTATCCTCTGGGGCCAACGTCCTGACTTTC. The encoded protein is CASSGRTGLSSGANVLTF. Using reference TRBV5-1 and TRBJ2-6 for the parts outside the CDR3, the full variable domain is KAGVTQTPRYLIKTRGQQVTLSCSPISGHRSVSWYQQTPGQGLQFLFEYFSETQRNKGNFPGRFSGRQFSNSRSEMNVSTLELGDSALYLCASSGRTGLSSGANVLTFGAGSRLTVL.

Concerning this clone itself: This same CDR3 is encoded by further DNA sequences in the sample. The rearrangement joins TRBV7-2 to TRBJ2-3; 7 bases align to TRBD2. V was clipped by 4 bases and J by 2 bases; unmatched bases: 3. Germline assignment: CDR1 SGHTA and CDR2 FQGNSA. The CDR3 is made up of 14 amino acids. The CDR3 here is CASSSSGFTDTQYF. The CDR3 DNA sequence: TGTGCCAGCAGCTCTAGCGGATTCACAGATACGCAGTATTTT.

The genes are TRBV7-9 and TRBJ1-1; 8 bases agree with TRBD1. Trimming took 7 bases from V and 6 from J; bases not matched to a gene: 4. The CDR3 length is 12 residues. CDR1 and CDR2 from the germline V gene are SEHNR and FQNEAQ (reference sequence). CDR3 sequence (DNA): TGTGCCAGCAAGACAGGGGACGCTGAAGCTTTCTTT. This translates into CASKTGDAEAFF.

V usage is TRBV5-4 and J usage is TRBJ2-2; D is ambiguous. Trimming cost V 4 bases and J 5 bases, with 9 bases left between them. There are 13 residues in the CDR3. The germline V gene has CDR1 SGHNT and CDR2 YYREEE (reference sequence). For the CDR3, the DNA is TGTGCCAGCAGCCCGGGCCGGACCGGGGAGCTGTTTTTT. It codes for CASSPGRTGELFF.

The chain combines TRBV30 with TRBJ1-5; D might be TRBD1 (5 bases). The CDR3 is 15 amino acids. Germline CDR1 GTSNPN, CDR2 SVGIG (reference sequence). Between the trimmed V and J ends, which lost 1 base and 6 bases, there was a span of 16 bases. The CDR3 is CAWSGIAQGGQPQHF. In DNA, the CDR3 is TGTGCCTGGAGTGGTATAGCGCAGGGAGGTCAGCCCCAGCATTTT.

Only a few counts were recorded for this clone. V usage is TRBV18 and J usage is TRBJ1-2, with D uncertain. This CDR3 is built from 14 residues. In germline, CDR1 is KGHSH, CDR2 LQKENI. The ends were cut back, 2 bases at V and 2 bases at J, with 9 bases in the middle. In DNA form, the CDR3 reads TGTGCCAGCTCACCATCCGCCGGGAACTATGGCTACACCTTC. Protein product: CASSPSAGNYGYTF.

This clone was counted a single time. The CDR3 bases are TGTGCCAGCAGCTCCGTTACAGATACGCAGTATTTT. Its translation is CASSSVTDTQYF. J is TRBJ2-3 and V is TRBV9; D unresolved. Trimming stripped 4 bases from V and 3 bases from J, with 6 bases between. CDR3 length equals 12 residues. In germline, CDR1 is SGDLS, CDR2 YYNGEE.

The V call is TRBV29-1, the J call TRBJ2-3; D is ambiguous. The CDR3 spans 10 residues. Trimming stripped 6 bases from V and 9 bases from J, with 10 bases between. The V gene's germline CDR1 is SQVTM and CDR2 ANQGSEA. The CDR3 reads CSVREGTQYF. The CDR3 nucleotides are TGCAGCGTACGCGAAGGAACGCAGTATTTT.

The J gene is TRBJ2-7, the V gene TRBV2; D may be TRBD1 (5 bases). The CDR3 extends over 14 amino acids. The germline gives CDR1 SNHLY, CDR2 FYNNEI. Deletions cut 3 bases from V and 4 bases from J, with 13 bases between. This CDR3 is CASSDTGQWYEQYF. CDR3 DNA sequence: TGTGCCAGCAGTGACACAGGCCAGTGGTACGAGCAGTACTTC.

The rearrangement links TRBV30 to TRBJ1-5; D is unresolved. The CDR3 has 13 amino acids. Per the germline V gene, CDR1 is GTSNPN and CDR2 is SVGIG (reference sequence). V was trimmed by 4 bases and J by 0 bases, leaving 7 bases between them. The DNA of the CDR3 is TGTGCCTGGACAGCCCATAGCAATCAGCCCCAGCATTTT. Encoded protein: CAWTAHSNQPQHF.

The chain links TRBV6-5 to TRBJ1-2; D gene uncertain. CDR1 MNHEY and CDR2 SVGAGI come from the germline V gene. The V gene lost 6 bases and the J gene lost 4 bases, with 18 bases spanning the gap. CDR3 length: 15 residues. The CDR3 region has the DNA TGTGCCAGCAGACCCTCCGCCAGGTCCGCCTATGGCTACACCTTC. As protein: CASRPSARSAYGYTF.

The chain recombines TRBV27 with TRBJ2-6, with D perhaps matching TRBD2 (5 bases). The germline gives CDR1 MNHEY, CDR2 SMNVEV (reference sequence). V gave up 2 bases and J gave up 0 bases, with 11 bases separating them. The CDR3 is made up of 17 amino acids. CDR3 nucleotide sequence: TGTGCCAGCAGTTTACGGCGCGGGCGCTCTGGGGCCAACGTCCTGACTTTC. Translating gives CASSLRRGRSGANVLTF.

This clone has a handful of counts. The V gene is TRBV14, the J gene TRBJ1-1; no clear D gene. There are 17 residues in the CDR3. Germline CDR1 and CDR2: SGHDN and FVKESK. The V end lost 0 bases, the J end lost 1 base, and 15 bases lay between the germline ends. Here the CDR3 reads CASSQDIRSTRNTEAFF. CDR3 DNA sequence: TGTGCCAGCAGCCAAGATATTCGGAGCACACGGAACACTGAAGCTTTCTTT. Using reference TRBV14 and TRBJ1-1 for the parts outside the CDR3, the full variable domain is EAGVTQFPSHSVIEKGQTVTLRCDPISGHDNLYWYRRVMGKEIKFLLHFVKESKQDESGMPNNRFLAERTGGTYSTLKVQPAELEDSGVYFCASSQDIRSTRNTEAFFGQGTRLTVV.